Listed below are T cell receptor beta chains from one sample, sequenced in a study of blood T cell repertoires in COVID-19. Repertoires were generated with immunoSEQ multiplex PCR, while TCRdb's copy carries only in-frame clones and drops some. The sample yields roughly 220,000 clones, 75% to 85% seen once. The sample consisted of peripheral blood. The receptors shown here come from an elderly woman with COVID-19, enrolled during active disease. Both conserved end residues are trimmed from each CDR3. Fields, in order: J gene, CDR3 length, V gene, CDR3 protein.

J: TRBJ1-4
length: 12
V: TRBV5-1
CDR3: ASSLNSFNEKLF

J: TRBJ2-7
length: 13
V: TRBV18
CDR3: ASSPPGQGAYEQY

J: TRBJ1-2
length: 11
V: TRBV3-1/TRBV3-2
CDR3: ASSIGGAGGYT

J: TRBJ2-7
length: 15
V: TRBV4-1
CDR3: ASSHEHGLAGAYEQY

J: TRBJ1-1
length: 10
V: TRBV5-6
CDR3: ASSFPKAEAF

J: TRBJ2-1
length: 14
V: TRBV2
CDR3: ASSMTLAGRGNEQF

J: TRBJ1-4
length: 13
V: TRBV4-3
CDR3: ASRAQGVTNEKLF

J: TRBJ1-4
length: 13
V: TRBV5-6
CDR3: ASSWLVEANEKLF

J: TRBJ1-2
length: 14
V: TRBV7-8
CDR3: ASSPITGQGTSGYT

J: TRBJ1-4
length: 13
V: TRBV30
CDR3: AWSEGQGIGEKLF

J: TRBJ1-2
length: 12
V: TRBV7-9
CDR3: ASSFTGGVGGYT

J: TRBJ1-5
length: 12
V: TRBV30
CDR3: AWSSLQSNQPQH

J: TRBJ1-1
length: 13
V: TRBV9
CDR3: ASSVGSSMNTEAF

J: TRBJ2-1
length: 10
V: TRBV18
CDR3: ASSPRVGEQF

J: TRBJ1-3
length: 12
V: TRBV28
CDR3: ASSSAGDGNTIY

J: TRBJ2-1
length: 10
V: TRBV2
CDR3: ASREVDNEQF

J: TRBJ1-3
length: 12
V: TRBV18
CDR3: ASSPPGSGNTIY

J: TRBJ2-1
length: 10
V: TRBV7-9
CDR3: ASSPRTSEQF

J: TRBJ1-2
length: 10
V: TRBV28
CDR3: AIDRANYGYT

J: TRBJ2-3
length: 15
V: TRBV7-9
CDR3: ASSLAVIAGTTDTQY

J: TRBJ1-2
length: 12
V: TRBV3-1/TRBV3-2
CDR3: ASNRQGSNYGYT

J: TRBJ1-2
length: 16
V: TRBV5-1
CDR3: ASSLYFRTGRTNYGYT

J: TRBJ2-5
length: 11
V: TRBV30
CDR3: AWKLTGVETQY

J: TRBJ2-6
length: 15
V: TRBV5-1
CDR3: ASSPTREGTGANVLT

J: TRBJ2-7
length: 10
V: TRBV6-5
CDR3: ATRGGVWEQY

J: TRBJ1-1
length: 12
V: TRBV3-1/TRBV3-2
CDR3: ASSQVRGVTEAF

J: TRBJ1-1
length: 9
V: TRBV28
CDR3: ASTGDLEAF

J: TRBJ2-1
length: 15
V: TRBV3-1/TRBV3-2
CDR3: ASSPSRQGMGYNEQF

J: TRBJ2-7
length: 14
V: TRBV1
CDR3: TSSQGESGSLNEQY

J: TRBJ2-5
length: 9
V: TRBV6-5
CDR3: ASGRGETQY

J: TRBJ2-2
length: 12
V: TRBV30
CDR3: AWSLGGYTGELF

J: TRBJ1-5
length: 13
V: TRBV28
CDR3: ASSVGTSNNQPQH

J: TRBJ1-2
length: 13
V: TRBV5-1
CDR3: ASREGTGGGYGYT

J: TRBJ2-5
length: 13
V: TRBV5-1
CDR3: ASSLGAGAQETQY

J: TRBJ2-7
length: 13
V: TRBV5-6
CDR3: ASSHPTGSTYEQY

J: TRBJ2-5
length: 14
V: TRBV3-1/TRBV3-2
CDR3: ASSQGGSGRLETQY

J: TRBJ1-6
length: 13
V: TRBV4-1
CDR3: ASSQPTGEGSPLH

J: TRBJ1-2
length: 12
V: TRBV9
CDR3: ASSPWEGAEGYT

J: TRBJ1-5
length: 13
V: TRBV3-1/TRBV3-2
CDR3: ASSQDSRANQPQH

J: TRBJ2-5
length: 14
V: TRBV18
CDR3: ASSPRLAGPQETQY

J: TRBJ1-1
length: 12
V: TRBV18
CDR3: ASSRTAMNTEAF

J: TRBJ2-7
length: 13
V: TRBV2
CDR3: ASSDRDRGTYEQY

J: TRBJ1-2
length: 12
V: TRBV7-2
CDR3: ASSWTGGRNGYT

J: TRBJ1-1
length: 11
V: TRBV7-8
CDR3: ASSSLSNTEAF

J: TRBJ1-4
length: 13
V: TRBV19
CDR3: ASRPLQGAGEKLF

J: TRBJ1-5
length: 15
V: TRBV19
CDR3: ASQTFTGDYLNQPQH

J: TRBJ1-2
length: 9
V: TRBV7-9
CDR3: ASVGAGGYT

J: TRBJ2-5
length: 11
V: TRBV30
CDR3: AWAIGGRETQY

J: TRBJ2-7
length: 11
V: TRBV5-1
CDR3: ASSSGQRNEQY